These 11 T cell receptor beta chains were all obtained from the same sample, sequenced in a study of blood T cell repertoires in COVID-19. Sequenced by immunoSEQ multiplex PCR; TCRdb stores in-frame clones only, minus some. The sample gives about 340,000 clones, roughly nine tenths of which show up once; roughly 18% is in the top ten. The sample was PBMCs or T cells enriched from blood (not recorded which). The receptors here all came from a woman aged 25 to 39 who had recovered from COVID-19.

This chain connects TRBV28 to TRBJ1-1; D gene ambiguous. The CDR3 length is 13 residues. Trimming took off 5 bases at V and 3 bases at J, with 10 bases between the two ends. Germline CDR1 reads MDHEN; CDR2 reads SYDVKM. The CDR3 reads CASSGHKDTEAFF. The CDR3 region has the DNA TGTGCCAGCAGTGGGCACAAGGACACTGAAGCTTTCTTT.

This chain connects TRBV11-3 to TRBJ2-3, with TRBD2 identical over 7 bases. The V gene's germline CDR1 is SGHNT and CDR2 YENEEA. J lost 0 bases, V lost 1 base, and 4 bases had no gene match. The CDR3 loop spans 16 amino acids. The chain's CDR3 is CASSLGSLASTDTQYF. In nucleotides, the CDR3 is TGTGCCAGCAGCTTAGGGTCACTAGCGAGCACAGATACGCAGTATTTT.

This clone was seen a handful of times. The gene calls are TRBV19 and TRBJ1-3; D ambiguous. CDR1 LNHDA and CDR2 SQIVND come from the germline V gene (reference sequence). The V and J ends lost 10 bases and 2 bases respectively, with 18 bases between them. The CDR3 has 15 amino acids. DNA of the CDR3: TGTGCCACTTCGGGGAGACGGGCCGCTGGAAACACCATATATTTT. Translation gives CATSGRRAAGNTIYF.

The chain combines TRBV11-3 with TRBJ2-3; D is perhaps TRBD2 (7 bases). The ends were cut back, 1 base at V and 3 bases at J, with 14 bases in the middle. CDR1 and CDR2 (germline): SGHNT, YENEEA. This CDR3 has 16 residues. The CDR3 reads CASSLAGGSSTDTQYF. DNA for the CDR3: TGTGCCAGCAGCTTAGCGGGGGGCTCGTCAACAGATACGCAGTATTTT. The full variable domain, rest sourced from reference TRBV11-3 and TRBJ2-3, is EAGVVQSPRYKIIEKKQPVAFWCNPISGHNTLYWYLQNLGQGPELLIRYENEEAVDDSQLPKDRFSAERLKGVDSTLKIQPAELGDSAVYLCASSLAGGSSTDTQYFGPGTRLTVL.

The chain links TRBV20-1 to TRBJ1-1; D uncertain. Germline values: CDR1 DFQATT, CDR2 SNEGSKA (reference sequence). This CDR3 region has 11 residues. V lost 0 bases to trimming and J lost 7 bases, with 6 bases between them. CDR3 sequence: CSARDLYEAFF. CDR3 DNA: TGCAGTGCTAGAGATCTATATGAAGCTTTCTTT.

The chain links TRBV7-2 to TRBJ2-5; maybe TRBD2 (6 bases). The CDR3 runs 16 residues. V lost 5 bases, J lost 2 bases, and 18 bases lay in between. CDR1 is SGHTA, CDR2 FQGNSA, per germline. CDR3 sequence (DNA): TGTGCCAGCAGCCCGGGACTCCTAACAAATCAAGAGACCCAGTACTTC. Protein sequence: CASSPGLLTNQETQYF. The full variable domain, in which reference TRBV7-2 and TRBJ2-5 provide the parts outside the CDR3, is GAGVSQSPSNKVTEKGKDVELRCDPISGHTALYWYRQSLGQGLEFLIYFQGNSAPDKSGLPSDRFSAERTGGSVSTLTIQRTQQEDSAVYLCASSPGLLTNQETQYFGPGTRLLVL.

The V and J genes are TRBV3-1 (or the pseudogene TRBV3-2) and TRBJ1-2; no clear D gene. Germline CDR1 reads LGHDT; CDR2 reads YNNKEL (reference sequence). With 0 bases removed from V and 4 bases from J, the gap between germline ends came to 12 bases. This CDR3 contains 15 residues. As DNA, the CDR3 is TGTGCCAGCAGCCAAGATCCCTCCCTGAGCTATGGCTACACCTTC. As protein: CASSQDPSLSYGYTF.

V gene TRBV12-3 or TRBV12-4 combines with J gene TRBJ1-1, with 7 bases aligning to TRBD1. This CDR3 spans 13 amino acids. Germline trimming cut 3 bases from V and 8 bases from J; bases unmatched to any gene: 6. CDR3 sequence reads: CASSFSGTVEAFF. CDR3 nucleotide sequence: TGTGCCAGCAGTTTTAGCGGGACAGTAGAAGCTTTCTTT.

The V call is TRBV28, the J call TRBJ1-1, with a possible D match to TRBD1 (5 bases). The germline CDR1 and CDR2 sequences are MDHEN and SYDVKM. Deletions cut 4 bases from V and 6 bases from J, with 15 bases between. The CDR3 runs 14 residues. The chain's CDR3 is CASSSPEGYPEAFF. DNA for the CDR3: TGTGCCAGCAGTTCCCCGGAGGGGTACCCTGAAGCTTTCTTT.

The rearrangement uses TRBV7-9 and TRBJ2-7; 7 bases map to TRBD1. The CDR3 extends over 13 amino acids. Losses at the gene ends were 6 bases for V and 5 bases for J; bases not matched to a gene: 7. Germline V gene lookup returns CDR1 SEHNR and CDR2 FQNEAQ (reference sequence). The CDR3 reads CASSLQGYHEQYF. For the CDR3, the DNA is TGTGCCAGCAGTTTACAGGGGTACCACGAGCAGTACTTC.

This chain joins TRBV24-1 and TRBJ2-7, with D perhaps matching TRBD2 (5 bases). V was clipped by 1 base and J by 6 bases, with 9 bases between them. Looked up from germline, CDR1 is KGHDR and CDR2 is SFDVKD. CDR3 length: 13 amino acids. Here the CDR3 DNA reads TGTGCCACCAGTGATTTCTCGGGGTCCGAGCAGTACTTC. It is translated as CATSDFSGSEQYF.